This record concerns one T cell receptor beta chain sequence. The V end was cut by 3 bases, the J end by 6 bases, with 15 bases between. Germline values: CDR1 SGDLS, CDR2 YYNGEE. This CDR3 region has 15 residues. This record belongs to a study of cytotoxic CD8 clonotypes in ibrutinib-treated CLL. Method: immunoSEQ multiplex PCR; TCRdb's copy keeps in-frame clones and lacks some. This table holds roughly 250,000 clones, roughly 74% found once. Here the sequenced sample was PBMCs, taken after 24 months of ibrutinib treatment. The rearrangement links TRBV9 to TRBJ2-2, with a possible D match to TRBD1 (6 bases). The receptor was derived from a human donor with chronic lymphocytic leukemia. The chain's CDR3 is CASSAPSTGSGELFF. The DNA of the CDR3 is TGTGCCAGCAGCGCCCCCTCCACAGGGTCCGGGGAGCTGTTTTTT.